The rows below give T cell receptor beta chains drawn from one sample of a study of T-cell memory formation after mild COVID-19. TCRdb called the 5' RACE reads again in MiXCR, with one record for every CDR3 protein. The sample consists of approximately 410,000 distinct CDR3 sequences, 20% to 30% of them appearing once. Input material: PBMCs or a T cell subset sorted from them (not recorded which). Receptor source: an adult woman who had mild COVID-19 (a few samples of this study predate the infection). Cell type and time point are not known. Both conserved end residues are part of each CDR3. A D gene is named only where the DNA matches it firmly. Clone size appears in some rows only: once, few, many, or a class for an expanded clone.

few | TRBJ2-5 | TRBD1 | TRBV9 | CASSVVGTGRETQYF | TGTGCCAGCAGCGTAGTTGGGACAGGGCGAGAGACCCAGTACTTC
. | TRBJ2-7 | . | TRBV4-3 | CASSQDSEGRGEQYF | TGCGCCAGCAGCCAAGATTCGGAGGGGCGCGGCGAGCAGTACTTC
. | TRBJ1-5 | . | TRBV7-9 | CASSLAGGRGQPQHF | TGTGCCAGCAGCTTAGCCGGGGGCCGTGGTCAGCCCCAGCATTTT
few | TRBJ2-7 | TRBD1 | TRBV29-1 | CSAWTGWGSEQYF | TGCAGCGCCTGGACAGGGTGGGGAAGTGAGCAGTACTTC
. | TRBJ1-5 | . | TRBV12-3/TRBV12-4 | CASSLAGGFEPQHF | TGTGCCAGCAGTTTAGCTGGGGGGTTCGAGCCCCAGCATTTT
few | TRBJ2-3 | . | TRBV5-1 | CASGNTDTQYF | TGCGCCAGCGGAAACACAGATACGCAGTATTTT
few | TRBJ2-1 | TRBD2 | TRBV12-3/TRBV12-4 | CASRPGTSYDEQFF | TGTGCCAGCAGACCCGGGACTAGCTACGATGAGCAGTTCTTC
. | TRBJ2-7 | . | TRBV24-1 | CATSDKSVKRPHEQYF | TGTGCCACCAGTGATAAAAGCGTGAAGAGGCCCCACGAGCAGTACTTC
. | TRBJ2-2 | . | TRBV15 | CATSFDRNTGELFF | TGTGCCACCAGCTTCGACAGGAACACCGGGGAGCTGTTTTTT
few | TRBJ2-3 | . | TRBV12-3/TRBV12-4 | CASTFRVTDTQYF | TGTGCCAGCACTTTCCGAGTCACAGATACGCAGTATTTT
. | TRBJ2-2 | TRBD2 | TRBV12-3/TRBV12-4 | CASYSSSGILAGGRPGELFF | TGTGCCAGCTATTCCTCTTCTGGTATTCTAGCGGGAGGTCGTCCCGGGGAGCTGTTTTTT
. | TRBJ2-7 | TRBD1 | TRBV10-3 | CGTGDHYEQYF | TGTGGGACAGGGGACCACTACGAGCAGTACTTC
few | TRBJ1-2 | TRBD1 | TRBV11-2 | CASSQQGLSLGYTF | TGTGCCAGCAGCCAACAGGGGCTTTCGTTAGGCTACACCTTC
once | TRBJ1-1 | TRBD1 | TRBV24-1 | CATSGQGRNTEAFF | TGTGCCACCAGTGGACAGGGTAGGAACACTGAAGCTTTCTTT
. | TRBJ2-1 | . | TRBV7-8 | CASSMTYEQFF | TGTGCCAGCAGCATGACGTATGAGCAGTTCTTC
. | TRBJ2-2 | . | TRBV7-2 | CASSLGGRVTGELFF | TGTGCCAGCAGCTTAGGAGGCAGGGTCACCGGGGAGCTGTTTTTT
few | TRBJ2-3 | . | TRBV9 | CASSVADSPLDTQYF | TGTGCCAGCAGCGTGGCCGACTCCCCTTTGGATACGCAGTATTTT
many | TRBJ2-7 | . | TRBV7-6 | CASSDTGEQYF | TGTGCCAGCAGCGACACAGGCGAGCAGTACTTC
few | TRBJ1-2 | . | TRBV9 | CASSESDSVSYTF | TGTGCCAGCAGCGAATCCGACAGTGTTAGCTACACCTTC
. | TRBJ2-2 | . | TRBV3-1 | CASGISTNTGELFF | TGTGCCAGCGGGATTAGCACTAACACCGGGGAGCTGTTTTTT
. | TRBJ2-7 | . | TRBV3-1 | CASSLNREQYF | TGTGCCAGCAGCCTTAACCGGGAGCAGTACTTC
. | TRBJ1-1 | . | TRBV7-2 | CASSFSPNTEAFF | TGTGCCAGCAGCTTCAGTCCAAACACTGAAGCTTTCTTT
. | TRBJ2-3 | TRBD2 | TRBV7-8 | CASTRTSGFGADTQYF | TGTGCCAGCACACGGACTAGCGGTTTCGGGGCAGATACGCAGTATTTT